Listed here is a single TCR beta chain. Its antigen remains unidentified. Sample-barcoded 5' priming and a J-beta primer mix drove a second PCR of 7 to 11 cycles. CDR3-containing paired-end reads numbering at least 2.5 million came from each sample. Each CDR3 protein gets one entry after TCRdb re-called the 5' RACE reads with MiXCR. The sample yields 600,000 to 1,000,000 distinct CDR3 sequences, roughly 25% seen once. The record originates from a study of blood T cells in healthy people across ages. The study, taken as a whole, reports: Donor CMV status was unknown, possibly confounding expanded clonotype changes.

Each donor's blood draw was approximately 10 milliliters of peripheral blood. The same data also went into a second study, on T cells of mothers and their children.

Source material: blood. This sequence was found in a boy aged 10-17 years in good health.

CDR3: CASSPVLTTSFSGNTIYF. The CDR3 bases are TGTGCCAGCAGCCCGGTCTTGACCACATCCTTCTCTGGAAACACCATATATTTT. This chain joins TRBV7-9 and TRBJ1-3, with D unclear. The CDR3 sequence is 18 residues long. The germline V and J ends were trimmed by 5 bases and 0 bases, with 20 bases remaining between them. In germline, CDR1 is SEHNR, CDR2 FQNEAQ (reference sequence).